Here is one TCR beta chain with its context. Its antigen remains unknown. The data stem from a study of cytomegalovirus exposure and HLA in healthy donors. Notes on the study in general: Prediction of most subjects' HLA-A and HLA-B alleles by TCR beta sequences was reportedly accurate.

Trimming removed 2 bases from V and 4 bases from J, with 14 bases in between. The germline V gene has CDR1 MNHNY and CDR2 SVGAGI (reference sequence). This CDR3 region has 15 residues. This PCR relied on a set of 60 Vbeta primers and 13 Jbeta primers. Profiled with immunoSEQ multiplex PCR; TCRdb holds only in-frame clones, not every one. The table lists 200,000 to 250,000 clones, about 80% of them singletons. The material sequenced was PBMCs. The chain links TRBV6-6 to TRBJ1-2; perhaps TRBD1 as D (5 bases). This receptor was obtained from a man between 18 and 35 years old in good health and CMV-seronegative. CDR3 protein: CASSYGQGGFYGYTF. Here the CDR3 DNA reads TGTGCCAGCAGTTACGGGCAGGGAGGGTTCTATGGCTACACCTTC.